One and the same sample provided the 3 T cell receptor beta chains below, sequenced in a study of T-cell memory formation after mild COVID-19. TCRdb processed the 5' RACE reads anew with MiXCR; each CDR3 protein has one entry. Among about 450,000 distinct CDR3 sequences, 20% to 30% were seen once, and the ten largest hold around 13%. The sample was PBMCs or a T cell subset sorted from them (not recorded which). All receptors come from an adult woman who had mild COVID-19 (a few samples of this study predate the infection). Cell type and time point are not known.

J is TRBJ2-7 and V is TRBV7-8; TRBD1 matches at 7 bases. V was clipped by 5 bases and J by 4 bases; unmatched bases: 11. The germline V gene has CDR1 SGHVS and CDR2 FQNEAQ. The length of the CDR3 is 15 residues. This chain's CDR3 is CASSHIDRADYEQYF. The DNA of the CDR3 is TGTGCCAGCAGCCACATAGACAGGGCAGATTACGAGCAGTACTTC.

This clonotype has only a few counts. The germline gene is not matched at one end of the junction; a read error may be the cause. The rearrangement links TRBV7-9 to TRBJ1-5, with 8 bases fitting TRBD1. The CDR3 covers 14 residues. Germline CDR1 and CDR2: SEHNR and FQNEAQ (reference sequence). The CDR3 coding sequence is TGTCCCAGCACCAGGACAGGGAGCAATCAGCCCCAGCATTTT. Its protein product is CPSTRTGSNQPQHF.

The chain has TRBV6-2 or TRBV6-3 and TRBJ2-2; no reliable D call. The germline CDR1 and CDR2 sequences are MNHEY and SVGEGT. This CDR3 has 14 residues. V shed 5 bases and J shed 3 bases, with 10 bases lying between them. CDR3 DNA: TGTGCCAGCAGTGGCGGCAGCGACACCGGGGAGCTGTTTTTT. This gives the protein CASSGGSDTGELFF.